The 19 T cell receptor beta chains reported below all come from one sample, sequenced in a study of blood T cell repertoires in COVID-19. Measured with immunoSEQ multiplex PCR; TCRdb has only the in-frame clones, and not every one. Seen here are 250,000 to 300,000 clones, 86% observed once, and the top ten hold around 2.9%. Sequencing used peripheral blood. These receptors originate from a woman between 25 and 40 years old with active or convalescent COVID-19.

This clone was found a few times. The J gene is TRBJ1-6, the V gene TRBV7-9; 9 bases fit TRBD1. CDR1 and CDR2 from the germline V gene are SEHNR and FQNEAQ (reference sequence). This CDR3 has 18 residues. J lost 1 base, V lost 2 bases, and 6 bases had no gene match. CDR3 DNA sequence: TGTGCCAGCAGCTTAAGGACAGGGGCCGGGTCCTATAATTCACCCCTCCACTTT. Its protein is CASSLRTGAGSYNSPLHF.

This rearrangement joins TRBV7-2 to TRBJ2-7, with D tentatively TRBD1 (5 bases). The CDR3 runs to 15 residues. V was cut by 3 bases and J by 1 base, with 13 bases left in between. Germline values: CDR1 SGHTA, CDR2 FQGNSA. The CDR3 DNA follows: TGTGCCAGCAGCTTCAGGGCAGCGTTTTCCTACGAGCAGTACTTC. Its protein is CASSFRAAFSYEQYF.

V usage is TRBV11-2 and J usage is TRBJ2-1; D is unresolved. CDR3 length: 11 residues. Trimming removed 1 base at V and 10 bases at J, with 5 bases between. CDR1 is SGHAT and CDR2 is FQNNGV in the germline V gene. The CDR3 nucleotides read TGTGCCAGCAGCTTAGGAGCAGAGCAGTTCTTC. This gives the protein CASSLGAEQFF.

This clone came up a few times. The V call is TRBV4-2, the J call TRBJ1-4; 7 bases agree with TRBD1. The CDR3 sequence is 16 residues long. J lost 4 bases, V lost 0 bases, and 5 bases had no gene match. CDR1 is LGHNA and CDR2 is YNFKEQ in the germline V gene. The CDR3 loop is CASSQEHRGGNEKLFF. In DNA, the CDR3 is TGTGCCAGCAGCCAAGAGCACAGGGGAGGTAATGAAAAACTGTTTTTT.

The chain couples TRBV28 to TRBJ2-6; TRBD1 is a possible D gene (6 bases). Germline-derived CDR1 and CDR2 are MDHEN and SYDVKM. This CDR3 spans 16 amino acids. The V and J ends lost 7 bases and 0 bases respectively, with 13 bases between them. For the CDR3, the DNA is TGTGCCAGCAACTCGATAGGGGGCTCTGGGGCCAACGTCCTGACTTTC. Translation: CASNSIGGSGANVLTF.

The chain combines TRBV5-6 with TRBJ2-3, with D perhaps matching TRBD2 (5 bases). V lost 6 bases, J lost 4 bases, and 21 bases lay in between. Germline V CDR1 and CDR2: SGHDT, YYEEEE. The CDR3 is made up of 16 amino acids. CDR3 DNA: TGTGCCAGCACCTTCGGCGGTGAGGGATCAGCAGATACGCAGTATTTT. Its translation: CASTFGGEGSADTQYF.

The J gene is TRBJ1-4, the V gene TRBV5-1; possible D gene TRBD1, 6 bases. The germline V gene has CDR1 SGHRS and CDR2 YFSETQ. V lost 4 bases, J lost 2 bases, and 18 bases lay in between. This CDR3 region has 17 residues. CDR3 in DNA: TGCGCCAGCAGCGCCGTGGGGGGCGGGAGGACTAATGAAAAACTGTTTTTT. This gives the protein CASSAVGGGRTNEKLFF.

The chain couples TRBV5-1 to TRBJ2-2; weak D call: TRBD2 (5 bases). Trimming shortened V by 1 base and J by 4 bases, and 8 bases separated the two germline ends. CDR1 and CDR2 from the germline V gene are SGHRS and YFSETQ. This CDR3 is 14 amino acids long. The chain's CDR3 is CASSLLAITGELFF. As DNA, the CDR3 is TGCGCCAGCAGCTTGCTAGCTATCACCGGGGAGCTGTTTTTT.

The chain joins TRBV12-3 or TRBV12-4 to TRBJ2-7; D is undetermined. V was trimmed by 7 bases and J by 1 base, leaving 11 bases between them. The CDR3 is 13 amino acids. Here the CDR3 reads CASILLGSYEQYF. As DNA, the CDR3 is TGTGCCAGCATCCTCCTCGGGTCCTACGAGCAGTACTTC.

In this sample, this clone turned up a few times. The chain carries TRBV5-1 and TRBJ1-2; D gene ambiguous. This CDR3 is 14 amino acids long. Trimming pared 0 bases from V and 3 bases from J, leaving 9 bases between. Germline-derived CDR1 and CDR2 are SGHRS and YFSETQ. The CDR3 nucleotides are TGCGCCAGCAGCTTGGGGCCCCCCGACTATGGCTACACCTTC. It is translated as CASSLGPPDYGYTF.

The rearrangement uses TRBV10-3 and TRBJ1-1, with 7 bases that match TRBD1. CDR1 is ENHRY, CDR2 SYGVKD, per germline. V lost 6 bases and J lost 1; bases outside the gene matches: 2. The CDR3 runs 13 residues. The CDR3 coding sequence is TGTGCCATCAGCGGGGACAGGAACACTGAAGCTTTCTTT. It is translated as CAISGDRNTEAFF.

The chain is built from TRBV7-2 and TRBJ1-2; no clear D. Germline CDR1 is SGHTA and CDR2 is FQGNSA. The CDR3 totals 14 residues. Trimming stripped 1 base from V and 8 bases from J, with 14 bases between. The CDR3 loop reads CASSLDAGPGGYTF. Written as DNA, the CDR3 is TGTGCCAGCAGCTTAGATGCAGGTCCTGGGGGCTACACCTTC.

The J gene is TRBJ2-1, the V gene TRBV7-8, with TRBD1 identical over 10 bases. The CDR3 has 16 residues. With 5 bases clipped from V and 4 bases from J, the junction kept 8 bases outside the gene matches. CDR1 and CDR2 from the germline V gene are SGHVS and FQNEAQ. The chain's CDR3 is CASSQNRDRGYNEQFF. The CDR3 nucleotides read TGTGCCAGCAGCCAAAACCGGGACAGGGGTTACAATGAGCAGTTCTTC.

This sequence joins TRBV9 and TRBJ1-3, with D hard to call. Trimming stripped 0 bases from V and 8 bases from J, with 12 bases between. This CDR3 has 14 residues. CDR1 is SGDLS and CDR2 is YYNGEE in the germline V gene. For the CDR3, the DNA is TGTGCCAGCAGCGTAGCCCACGGGGTGGACACCATATATTTT. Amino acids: CASSVAHGVDTIYF.

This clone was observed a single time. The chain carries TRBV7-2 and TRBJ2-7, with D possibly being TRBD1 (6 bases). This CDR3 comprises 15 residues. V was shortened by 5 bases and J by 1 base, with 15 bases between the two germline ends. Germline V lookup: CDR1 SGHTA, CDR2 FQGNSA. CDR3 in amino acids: CASSLQGPGSYEQYF. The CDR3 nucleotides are TGTGCCAGCAGCCTACAGGGTCCGGGGTCCTACGAGCAGTACTTC.

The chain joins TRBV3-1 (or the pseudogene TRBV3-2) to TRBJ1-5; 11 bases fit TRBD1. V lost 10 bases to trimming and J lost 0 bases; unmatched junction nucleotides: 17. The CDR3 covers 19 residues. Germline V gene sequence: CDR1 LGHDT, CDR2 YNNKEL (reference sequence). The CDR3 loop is CAKPSGGQGVPGSNQPQHF. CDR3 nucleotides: TGTGCCAAACCTTCAGGGGGACAGGGGGTTCCTGGTAGCAATCAGCCCCAGCATTTT.

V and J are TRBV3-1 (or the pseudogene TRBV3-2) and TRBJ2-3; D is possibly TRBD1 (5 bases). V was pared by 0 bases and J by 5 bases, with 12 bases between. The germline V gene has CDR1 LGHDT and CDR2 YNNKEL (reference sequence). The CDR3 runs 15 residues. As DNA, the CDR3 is TGTGCCAGCAGCCAAGACCCAGGGCAAATAGATACGCAGTATTTT. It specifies CASSQDPGQIDTQYF.

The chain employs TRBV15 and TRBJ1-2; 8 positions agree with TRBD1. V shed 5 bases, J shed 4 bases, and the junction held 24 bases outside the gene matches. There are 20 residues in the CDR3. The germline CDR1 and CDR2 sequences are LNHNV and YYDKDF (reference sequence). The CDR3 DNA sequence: TGTGCCACCAGCGCCCGTGGATCCGGGACAGGCTGGGTAGCGGGCTATGGCTACACCTTC. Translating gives CATSARGSGTGWVAGYGYTF.

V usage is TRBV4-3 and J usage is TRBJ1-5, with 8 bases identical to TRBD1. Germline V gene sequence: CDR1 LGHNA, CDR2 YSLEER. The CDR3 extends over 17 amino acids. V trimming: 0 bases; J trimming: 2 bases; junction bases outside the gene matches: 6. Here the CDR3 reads CASSQDGQGPGNQPQHF. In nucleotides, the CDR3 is TGCGCCAGCAGCCAAGACGGACAGGGACCTGGCAATCAGCCCCAGCATTTT.